The rows below give T cell receptor beta chains drawn from one sample of a study of cytomegalovirus exposure and HLA in healthy donors. Measured with immunoSEQ multiplex PCR; TCRdb has only the in-frame clones, and not every one. The sample shows some 170,000 clones, under 85% of them seen only once. Sequencing used PBMCs. Source of these receptors: a human donor in good health. The CDR3 runs from the conserved cysteine through the conserved F or W. D genes are given only for firm matches. Expanded clones get a size class; other rows say once, few or many, or leave the size out.

D gene	V gene	clone size	J gene	CDR3 protein	CDR3 DNA
TRBD2	TRBV5-1	-	TRBJ2-5	CASSLGTSGGAETQYF	TGCGCCAGCAGCTTGGGGACTAGCGGGGGGGCCGAGACCCAGTACTTC
TRBD1	TRBV5-8	few	TRBJ1-3	CASSAHRGRTGNTIYF	TGTGCCAGCAGCGCGCACAGGGGCCGCACGGGAAACACCATATATTTT
TRBD1	TRBV5-1	few	TRBJ1-2	CASSNPTGLYGYTF	TGCGCCAGCAGCAACCCGACAGGGCTTTATGGCTACACCTTC
-	TRBV2	-	TRBJ1-1	CASSESKGLRTEAFF	TGTGCCAGCAGTGAAAGCAAGGGGTTGAGGACTGAAGCTTTCTTT
-	TRBV5-4	few	TRBJ2-7	CASSLDASLPTSYEQYF	TGTGCCAGCAGCTTGGATGCTAGCCTCCCAACCTCCTACGAGCAGTACTTC
TRBD1	TRBV19	few	TRBJ1-1	CASTSAGGGNTEAFF	TGTGCCAGTACGAGTGCAGGGGGCGGGAACACTGAAGCTTTCTTT
-	TRBV27	-	TRBJ2-7	CASSPWGRGARVGEQYF	TGTGCCAGCAGTCCCTGGGGTCGGGGGGCTAGGGTGGGGGAGCAGTACTTC
-	TRBV29-1	-	TRBJ2-2	CSVDPGTSFPGELFF	TGCAGCGTTGATCCGGGGACTTCCTTCCCCGGGGAGCTGTTTTTT
-	TRBV20-1	-	TRBJ2-7	CSAYNNEQYF	TGCAGTGCTTATAACAACGAGCAGTACTTC
-	TRBV5-1	-	TRBJ1-1	CASRQQLNTEAFF	TGCGCCAGCAGGCAACAGTTGAACACTGAAGCTTTCTTT
TRBD1	TRBV27	few	TRBJ1-1	CASSFRGQGLTEAFF	TGTGCCAGCAGTTTTCGGGGACAGGGGTTAACTGAAGCTTTCTTT
-	TRBV19	-	TRBJ2-3	CASSIGGTSTDTQYF	TGTGCCAGTAGTATTGGGGGGACTAGCACAGATACGCAGTATTTT
TRBD1	TRBV7-8	few	TRBJ1-2	CASSLGVGQGPVGGYTF	TGTGCCAGCAGCTTAGGGGTGGGACAGGGGCCCGTAGGAGGCTACACCTTC
TRBD1	TRBV10-3	-	TRBJ1-1	CAISGLTGGTEAFF	TGTGCCATCAGTGGTTTGACAGGGGGGACTGAAGCTTTCTTT
-	TRBV11-3	few	TRBJ2-1	CASSLGSAYNEQFF	TGTGCCAGCAGCTTAGGTTCGGCCTACAATGAGCAGTTCTTC
-	TRBV2	-	TRBJ1-2	CASSESQGHFGYTF	TGTGCCAGCAGTGAATCTCAGGGGCACTTTGGCTACACCTTC
TRBD2	TRBV4-3	few	TRBJ2-7	CASSQEVGTRSYEQYF	TGCGCCAGCAGCCAAGAGGTGGGGACTAGGAGCTACGAGCAGTACTTC
TRBD1	TRBV2	-	TRBJ2-7	CASSGQTYEQYF	TGTGCCAGTTCGGGACAGACCTACGAGCAGTACTTC
TRBD1	TRBV19	-	TRBJ1-5	CASSIVHPDRVANQPQHF	TGTGCCAGTAGTATAGTTCACCCGGACAGGGTGGCCAATCAGCCCCAGCATTTT
TRBD2	TRBV9	-	TRBJ2-6	CASSPRTSDSGANVLTF	TGTGCCAGCAGCCCCAGGACTAGCGACTCTGGGGCCAACGTCCTGACTTTC
TRBD2	TRBV5-1	-	TRBJ2-3	CASSGLATSTDTQYF	TGCGCCAGCAGCGGACTAGCAACTAGCACAGATACGCAGTATTTT
-	TRBV4-1	-	TRBJ1-4	CASSQVGGKLFF	TGCGCCAGCAGCCAAGTCGGAGGTAAACTGTTTTTT
-	TRBV5-8	-	TRBJ2-1	CASSSGRGHYNEQFF	TGTGCCAGCAGCAGCGGCAGGGGTCATTACAATGAGCAGTTCTTC
TRBD1	TRBV5-5	-	TRBJ1-1	CASSLTTGGVYSTEAFF	TGTGCCAGCAGCCTAACCACAGGGGGAGTTTATAGCACTGAAGCTTTCTTT
TRBD2	TRBV27	few	TRBJ2-7	CASSWTSGVYEQYF	TGTGCCAGCAGTTGGACTAGCGGGGTCTACGAGCAGTACTTC
TRBD1	TRBV30	-	TRBJ2-2	CACKGGDRDTGELFF	TGTGCCTGTAAGGGTGGGGACAGGGACACCGGGGAGCTGTTTTTT
TRBD1	TRBV2	-	TRBJ1-1	CASSDWDRGNTEAFF	TGTGCCAGCAGTGACTGGGACAGGGGGAACACTGAAGCTTTCTTT
-	TRBV30	-	TRBJ1-1	CAWSVVRVNTEAFF	TGTGCCTGGAGTGTTGTCAGGGTGAACACTGAAGCTTTCTTT